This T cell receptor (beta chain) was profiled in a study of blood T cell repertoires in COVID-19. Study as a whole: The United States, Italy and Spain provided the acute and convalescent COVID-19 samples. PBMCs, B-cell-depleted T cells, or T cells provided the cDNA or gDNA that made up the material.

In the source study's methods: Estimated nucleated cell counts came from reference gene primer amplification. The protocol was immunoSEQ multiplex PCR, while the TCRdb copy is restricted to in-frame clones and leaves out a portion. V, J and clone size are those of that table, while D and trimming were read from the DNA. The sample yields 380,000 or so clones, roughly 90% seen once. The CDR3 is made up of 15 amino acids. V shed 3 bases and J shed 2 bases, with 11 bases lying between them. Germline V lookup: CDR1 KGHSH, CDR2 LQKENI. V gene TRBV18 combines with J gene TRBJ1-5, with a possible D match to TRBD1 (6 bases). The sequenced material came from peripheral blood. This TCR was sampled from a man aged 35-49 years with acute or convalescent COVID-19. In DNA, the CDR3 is TGTGCCAGCTCACCCGACAGGTATGGCAATCAGCCCCAGCATTTT. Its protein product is CASSPDRYGNQPQHF.